The sample holds one count of the clone carrying this T cell receptor (beta chain). Its antigen is unidentified. Clones were sequenced by immunoSEQ multiplex PCR, and TCRdb holds only the in-frame ones, with some missing. The data show hundreds of thousands of clones, with approximately 96% seen just once and approximately 0.12% held by the top ten. The CDR3 covers 15 residues. CDR1 is SGHDT, CDR2 YYEEEE, per germline. V shed 4 bases and J 3 bases; nucleotides not matched to a gene: 4. This entry belongs to a study of shared clonotypes between healthy human individuals. Study context: Three plates each covered CD4 naive and memory; CD8 naive two, CD8 memory one. Study results and caveats: Some clonotypes were shared by all four sorted-subset donors, while others were not shared. The non-shared ones had lower generation probabilities than the shared ones. Genetic and exposure-history diversity was limited by the few donors. Among donors, clonotype sharing was expected to be affected by sequencing depth.

It was CD45RO-negative cells, positively selected for CCR7, that made up naive CD8 cells, with terminally differentiated effector memory CD45RA+ cells excluded. Sequencing used naive CD8+ T cells sorted from blood. The TCR was taken from a woman in her 30s in good health. J is TRBJ2-1 and V is TRBV5-6, with TRBD2 matching over 10 bases. The CDR3 bases are TGTGCCAGCAGCACTGCTAGCGGGAGCTACAATGAGCAGTTCTTC. Its protein product is CASSTASGSYNEQFF.